These 31 T cell receptor beta chains came from one sample sequenced in a study of cytomegalovirus exposure and HLA in healthy donors. PCR involved 60 Vbeta and 13 Jbeta primers. Clones were read by immunoSEQ multiplex PCR, and TCRdb kept only the in-frame ones, dropping some. This repertoire comprises more than 45,000 clones; its ten largest clones make up 4%. The sequencing sample was made of PBMCs. The receptors here all came from a male donor in good health and CMV-seronegative.

This chain joins TRBV15 and TRBJ2-7; 7 nucleotides line up with TRBD1. This CDR3 has 14 residues. V was clipped by 5 bases and J by 2 bases; unmatched bases: 6. The V gene's germline CDR1 is LNHNV and CDR2 YYDKDF (reference sequence). CDR3 DNA: TGTGCCACCAGCCCCCGAGGGGGCGCCTACGAGCAGTACTTC. Translating gives CATSPRGGAYEQYF. Full variable domain (missing parts from reference TRBV15 and TRBJ2-7): DAMVIQNPRYQVTQFGKPVTLSCSQTLNHNVMYWYQQKSSQAPKLLFHYYDKDFNNEADTPDNFQSRRPNTSFCFLDIRSPGLGDTAMYLCATSPRGGAYEQYFGPGTRLTVT.

CDR3 DNA sequence: TGTGCCAGCAGCCTCGGAGGGACAGCGGGTACTGAAGCTTTCTTT. This encodes CASSLGGTAGTEAFF. This sequence joins TRBV28 and TRBJ1-1; 7 positions match TRBD1. Per the germline V gene, CDR1 is MDHEN and CDR2 is SYDVKM. With 6 bases clipped from V and 5 bases from J, the junction kept 12 bases outside the gene matches. This CDR3 has 15 amino acids.

This rearrangement joins TRBV6-5 to TRBJ2-5, with a tentative D call TRBD1 (5 bases). The end of the DNA fits TRBJ2-7 better, so the J call may be wrong. This CDR3 region has 14 residues. Germline loops: CDR1 MNHEY, CDR2 SVGAGI. In nucleotides, the CDR3 is TGTGCCAGCAGTTACGAAAGGGGTCGCTACGAGCAGTACTTC. Protein sequence: CASSYERGRYEQYF.

Of note for this clone: Additional DNA sequences in this sample encode the identical CDR3. V usage is TRBV5-1 and J usage is TRBJ2-5; D uncertain. V lost 0 bases and J lost 5, with 5 bases in between. The germline V gene encodes CDR1 SGHRS and CDR2 YFSETQ. This CDR3 has 12 residues. DNA of the CDR3: TGCGCCAGCAGCTTGGCGCGTGAGACCCAGTACTTC. This translates into CASSLARETQYF.

The rearrangement links TRBV30 to TRBJ1-1, with TRBD1 as a possible D gene (6 bases). The CDR3 contains 16 residues. CDR1 is GTSNPN and CDR2 is SVGIG in the germline V gene (reference sequence). Between the trimmed V and J ends, which lost 3 bases and 0 bases, there was a span of 17 bases. CDR3 DNA: TGTGCCTGGAGGCTCGGGGGGGGCAGGCTGAACACTGAAGCTTTCTTT. It specifies CAWRLGGGRLNTEAFF.

The genes are TRBV11-2 and TRBJ2-4; TRBD1 aligns across 8 bases. J lost 3 bases, V lost 6 bases, and 13 bases had no gene match. CDR1 is SGHAT and CDR2 is FQNNGV in the germline V gene. This CDR3 contains 17 residues. The DNA for the CDR3 is TGTGCCAGCAGTGCCGGACAGGGCCTTGGTGGCAAAAACATTCAGTACTTC. Its translation: CASSAGQGLGGKNIQYF.

As for this clone: Its ends do not fully match the called genes, so a read error is possible. The chain combines TRBV4-2 with TRBJ2-3, with D tentatively TRBD1 (5 bases). The germline V gene encodes CDR1 LGHNA and CDR2 YNFKEQ. The CDR3 loop spans 16 amino acids. The CDR3 reads CASSRDSSSGTDKQYF. In DNA form, the CDR3 reads TGTGCCAGCAGCCGCGACAGCTCAAGTGGCACAGATAAGCAGTATTTT.

This rearrangement joins TRBV5-1 to TRBJ2-2; 8 nucleotides align to TRBD2. Looked up from germline, CDR1 is SGHRS and CDR2 is YFSETQ. V shed 0 bases, J shed 6 bases, and the junction held 1 base outside the gene matches. This CDR3 comprises 14 residues. The CDR3 sequence is CASSLASGSGELFF. CDR3 sequence (DNA): TGCGCCAGCAGCTTGGCTAGCGGGTCCGGGGAGCTGTTTTTT.

The chain has TRBV4-3 and TRBJ2-7; the D gene is possibly TRBD1 (6 bases). Trimming pared 1 base from V and 2 bases from J, leaving 12 bases between. The CDR3 extends over 15 amino acids. Germline CDR1 reads LGHNA; CDR2 reads YSLEER. The CDR3 loop reads CASSQVGHGAYEQYF. The DNA of the CDR3 is TGCGCCAGCAGCCAAGTGGGACACGGAGCCTACGAGCAGTACTTC.

The chain has TRBV6-6 and TRBJ1-4; 7 bases fit TRBD1. The CDR3 contains 13 residues. J gave up 8 bases and V 6 bases, and 6 bases lay outside the gene matches. Germline CDR1 reads MNHNY; CDR2 reads SVGAGI (reference sequence). The CDR3 loop is CASSLTGPEKLFF. DNA of the CDR3: TGTGCCAGCAGCTTGACAGGGCCCGAAAAACTGTTTTTT.

The chain couples TRBV7-9 to TRBJ2-1, with 9 positions matching TRBD1. The CDR3 consists of 16 residues. CDR1 and CDR2 (germline): SEHNR, FQNEAQ (reference sequence). V trimming: 5 bases; J trimming: 5 bases; junction bases outside the gene matches: 10. The CDR3 nucleotides read TGTGCCAGCAGCCACAGGGGGCCCGTCGGCGACAATGAGCAGTTCTTC. Residues: CASSHRGPVGDNEQFF.

The chain employs TRBV6-6 and TRBJ2-5; no clear D. Matching the DNA end better, TRBJ2-7 makes the J call doubtful. CDR1 is MNHNY and CDR2 is SVGAGI in the germline V gene (reference sequence). The CDR3 sequence is 12 residues long. This chain's CDR3 is CASSYTGDEQYF. The CDR3 DNA reads TGTGCCAGCAGTTACACGGGTGACGAGCAGTACTTC.

The chain has TRBV19 and TRBJ1-5; possible D gene TRBD1, 6 bases. This CDR3 is 16 amino acids long. From germline, CDR1 is LNHDA and CDR2 SQIVND (reference sequence). The V end lost 5 bases, the J end lost 3 bases, and 17 bases lay between the germline ends. The CDR3: CASSPGQGRINQPQHF. The CDR3 DNA is TGTGCCAGTAGTCCCGGGCAGGGGCGCATCAATCAGCCCCAGCATTTT.

The CDR3 region is CASSELGGGAFF. The CDR3 DNA reads as TGTGCCAGCAGTGAACTGGGAGGCGGTGCTTTCTTT. V and J are TRBV6-1 and TRBJ1-1; no clear D. This CDR3 contains 12 residues. With 2 bases removed from V and 11 bases from J, the gap between germline ends came to 12 bases. Germline-derived CDR1 and CDR2 are MNHNS and SASEGT.

V usage is TRBV9 and J usage is TRBJ2-3; perhaps TRBD2 as D (7 bases). The V and J ends lost 0 bases and 5 bases respectively, with 19 bases between them. The CDR3 is 17 amino acids. The germline CDR1 and CDR2 sequences are SGDLS and YYNGEE. The CDR3 coding sequence is TGTGCCAGCAGCGTAGATGGACTAGGGGGGCCGGGAGATACGCAGTATTTT. Protein: CASSVDGLGGPGDTQYF. Full variable domain (missing parts from reference TRBV9 and TRBJ2-3): DSGVTQTPKHLITATGQRVTLRCSPRSGDLSVYWYQQSLDQGLQFLIQYYNGEERAKGNILERFSAQQFPDLHSELNLSSLELGDSALYFCASSVDGLGGPGDTQYFGPGTRLTVL.

The V gene is TRBV28, the J gene TRBJ1-3, with 8 positions matching TRBD1. The CDR3 extends over 16 amino acids. The germline CDR1 and CDR2 sequences are MDHEN and SYDVKM. Trimming at V came to 7 bases and at J to 0 bases, leaving 8 bases not matched to a gene. CDR3 protein: CASTTGGTSSGNTIYF. DNA of the CDR3: TGTGCCAGCACAACAGGGGGTACTAGCTCTGGAAACACCATATATTTT.

The chain couples TRBV4-1 to TRBJ1-4, with D perhaps matching TRBD1 (5 bases). This CDR3 contains 17 residues. Trimming took off 0 bases at V and 5 bases at J, with 16 bases between the two ends. The germline gives CDR1 MGHRA, CDR2 YSYEKL. CDR3 in amino acids: CASSQDALGGGNEKLFF. The CDR3 DNA reads as TGCGCCAGCAGCCAAGATGCCCTGGGGGGAGGGAATGAAAAACTGTTTTTT.

The chain joins TRBV7-8 to TRBJ2-7; 8 bases match TRBD1. The CDR3 is 16 amino acids. V was pared by 5 bases and J by 0 bases, with 9 bases of the junction left unmatched. Germline lookup yields CDR1 SGHVS and CDR2 FQNEAQ. The CDR3 DNA follows: TGTGCCAGCAGCCCGACGGACAGGGAACACTCCTACGAGCAGTACTTC. Its protein product is CASSPTDREHSYEQYF.

The V call is TRBV15, the J call TRBJ2-7; 9 bases agree with TRBD2. There are 16 residues in the CDR3. Germline V gene lookup returns CDR1 LNHNV and CDR2 YYDKDF (reference sequence). V lost 1 base, J lost 5 bases, and 9 bases stayed unmatched. As DNA, the CDR3 is TGTGCCACCAGCAGAGGGGATAGCGGGAGCGGCCACGAGCAGTACTTC. Its protein product is CATSRGDSGSGHEQYF.

With respect to this clone: Its ends do not fully match the called genes, so a read error is possible. The V call is TRBV4-3, the J call TRBJ2-1; perhaps TRBD2 as D (6 bases). The CDR3 contains 18 residues. Germline values: CDR1 LGHNA, CDR2 YSLEER. CDR3 residues: CASSQDWAAGSSDNEQFF. The CDR3 nucleotides read TGCGCCAGCAGCCAAGATTGGGCGGCGGGGAGCTCCGACAATGAGCAGTTCTTC.

The V gene is TRBV7-2, the J gene TRBJ2-1; tentative D call: TRBD2 (5 bases). Trimming left V 5 bases short and J 7 bases short, with 18 bases between. Looked up from germline, CDR1 is SGHTA and CDR2 is FQGNSA. The CDR3 runs to 15 residues. The DNA of the CDR3 is TGTGCCAGCAGCCCGATCGGACTTCTAGCTAATGAGCAGTTCTTC. It encodes CASSPIGLLANEQFF.

The chain links TRBV7-3 to TRBJ1-1, with 8 positions matching TRBD1. This CDR3 comprises 14 residues. Germline V gene sequence: CDR1 SGHTA, CDR2 FQGTGA. The trim removed 3 bases at V and 1 base at J, leaving 1 base unmatched. CDR3 nucleotide sequence: TGTGCCAGCAGCTTCGGACAGGGGAACACTGAAGCTTTCTTT. This codes for CASSFGQGNTEAFF. Complete variable domain (other parts from reference TRBV7-3 and TRBJ1-1): GAGVSQTPSNKVTEKGKYVELRCDPISGHTALYWYRQSLGQGPEFLIYFQGTGAADDSGLPNDRFFAVRPEGSVSTLKIQRTERGDSAVYLCASSFGQGNTEAFFGQGTRLTVV.

This sequence joins TRBV4-2 and TRBJ2-2; 13 bases are a match to TRBD2. There are 18 residues in the CDR3. Germline V lookup: CDR1 LGHNA, CDR2 YNFKEQ. V lost 1 base to trimming and J lost 4 bases; unmatched junction nucleotides: 6. The CDR3 spells CASSQGTSGSFGTGELFF. The CDR3 bases are TGTGCCAGCAGCCAAGGGACTAGCGGGAGTTTTGGCACCGGGGAGCTGTTTTTT.

The V gene is TRBV19, the J gene TRBJ2-2; D is unclear. V lost 6 bases and J lost 3, with 11 bases in between. CDR3 size: 14 residues. Germline-derived CDR1 and CDR2 are LNHDA and SQIVND (reference sequence). In DNA, the CDR3 is TGTGCCAGTAGGGCACAGACCTACACCGGGGAGCTGTTTTTT. It yields the protein CASRAQTYTGELFF. Full variable domain (outside the CDR3, taken from reference TRBV19 and TRBJ2-2): DGGITQSPKYLFRKEGQNVTLSCEQNLNHDAMYWYRQDPGQGLRLIYYSQIVNDFQKGDIAEGYSVSREKKESFPLTVTSAQKNPTAFYLCASRAQTYTGELFFGEGSRLTVL.

For this clone: The same CDR3 arises from other DNA sequences in this sample as well. The genes are TRBV7-9 and TRBJ2-7; perhaps TRBD1 as D (6 bases). Trimming took off 5 bases at V and 1 base at J, with 21 bases between the two ends. In germline, CDR1 is SEHNR, CDR2 FQNEAQ (reference sequence). The CDR3 sequence is 17 residues long. Here the CDR3 reads CASSRIIPGQSSYEQYF. DNA for the CDR3: TGTGCCAGCAGCCGTATAATCCCGGGACAAAGTTCCTACGAGCAGTACTTC.

The V call is TRBV6-5, the J call TRBJ1-2, with no clear D. Trimming cost V 2 bases and J 1 base, with 8 bases left between them. CDR3 length equals 14 residues. Germline-derived CDR1 and CDR2 are MNHEY and SVGAGI. CDR3 protein: CASSYQKNNYGYTF. The CDR3 coding sequence is TGTGCCAGCAGTTACCAGAAAAATAACTATGGCTACACCTTC.

The chain has TRBV6-6 and TRBJ2-7, with 7 bases matching TRBD2. The V and J ends lost 4 bases and 2 bases, in that order; junction bases with no gene match: 8. Germline lookup yields CDR1 MNHNY and CDR2 SVGAGI (reference sequence). The CDR3 length is 15 residues. The CDR3 DNA reads TGTGCCAGCAGTTCCGGGACTACATTCGCCTACGAGCAGTACTTC. Residues: CASSSGTTFAYEQYF.

The chain couples TRBV7-2 to TRBJ2-2, with 7 nucleotides matching TRBD2. The germline V gene has CDR1 SGHTA and CDR2 FQGNSA. The length of the CDR3 is 16 residues. J lost 4 bases, V lost 0 bases, and 5 bases had no gene match. The CDR3 coding sequence is TGTGCCAGCAGCTTAGCACGAGGGAGGGCCACCGGGGAGCTGTTTTTT. This sequence encodes CASSLARGRATGELFF.

The V gene is TRBV5-1, the J gene TRBJ2-1; 13 bases line up with TRBD2. Germline values: CDR1 SGHRS, CDR2 YFSETQ. V shed 2 bases, J shed 9 bases, and the junction held 8 bases outside the gene matches. The CDR3 covers 16 residues. The CDR3 nucleotides are TGCGCCAGCAGCTTCCTACTAGCGGGGGGGAAGAGTGAGCAGTTCTTC. Protein product: CASSFLLAGGKSEQFF.

This chain joins TRBV6-5 and TRBJ2-7; 8 bases match TRBD1. V shed 4 bases, J shed 3 bases, and the junction held 5 bases outside the gene matches. The CDR3 spans 14 residues. Germline CDR1 is MNHEY and CDR2 is SVGAGI. The CDR3 coding sequence is TGTGCCAGCAGTTCACCGGGACAGGACTACGAGCAGTACTTC. Its translation is CASSSPGQDYEQYF.

The chain links TRBV5-1 to TRBJ1-5; 7 bases map to TRBD1. CDR1 SGHRS and CDR2 YFSETQ come from the germline V gene. This CDR3 comprises 15 residues. Losses at the gene ends were 0 bases for V and 6 bases for J; bases not matched to a gene: 6. The CDR3 here is CASSLVGGDGQPQHF. The CDR3 DNA reads as TGCGCCAGCAGCTTGGTAGGGGGCGACGGTCAGCCCCAGCATTTT. The full variable domain, in which reference TRBV5-1 and TRBJ1-5 provide the parts outside the CDR3, is KAGVTQTPRYLIKTRGQQVTLSCSPISGHRSVSWYQQTPGQGLQFLFEYFSETQRNKGNFPGRFSGRQFSNSRSEMNVSTLELGDSALYLCASSLVGGDGQPQHFGDGTRLSIL.